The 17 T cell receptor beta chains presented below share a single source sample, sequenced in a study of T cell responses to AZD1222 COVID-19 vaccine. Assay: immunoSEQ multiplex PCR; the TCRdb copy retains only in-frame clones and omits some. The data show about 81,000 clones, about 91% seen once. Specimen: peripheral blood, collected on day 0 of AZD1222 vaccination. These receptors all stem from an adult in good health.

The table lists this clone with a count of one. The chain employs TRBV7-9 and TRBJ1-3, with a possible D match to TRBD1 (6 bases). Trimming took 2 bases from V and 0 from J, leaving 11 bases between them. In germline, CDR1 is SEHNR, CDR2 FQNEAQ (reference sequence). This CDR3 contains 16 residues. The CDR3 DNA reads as TGTGCCAGCAGCTTAATGGGACAAATCTCTGGAAACACCATATATTTT. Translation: CASSLMGQISGNTIYF.

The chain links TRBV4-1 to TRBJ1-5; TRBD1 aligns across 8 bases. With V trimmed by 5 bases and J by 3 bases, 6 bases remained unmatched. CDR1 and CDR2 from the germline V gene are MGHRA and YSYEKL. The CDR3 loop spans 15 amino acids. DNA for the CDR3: TGCGCCAGCAGCAGGGGGACAGGTGTCAATCAGCCCCAGCATTTT. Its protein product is CASSRGTGVNQPQHF.

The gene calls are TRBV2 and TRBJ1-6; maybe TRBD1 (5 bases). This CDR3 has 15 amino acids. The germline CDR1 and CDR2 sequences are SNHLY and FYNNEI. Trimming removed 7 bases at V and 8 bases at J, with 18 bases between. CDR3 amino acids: CASTKNGGSDSPLHF. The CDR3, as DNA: TGTGCCAGCACCAAAAACGGGGGTTCGGATTCACCCCTCCACTTT.

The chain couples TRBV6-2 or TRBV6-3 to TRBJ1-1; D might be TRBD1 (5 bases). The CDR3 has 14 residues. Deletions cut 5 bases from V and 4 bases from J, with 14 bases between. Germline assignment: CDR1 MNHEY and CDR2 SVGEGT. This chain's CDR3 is CASSISWGGTEAFF. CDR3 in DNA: TGTGCCAGCAGTATATCCTGGGGGGGCACTGAAGCTTTCTTT.

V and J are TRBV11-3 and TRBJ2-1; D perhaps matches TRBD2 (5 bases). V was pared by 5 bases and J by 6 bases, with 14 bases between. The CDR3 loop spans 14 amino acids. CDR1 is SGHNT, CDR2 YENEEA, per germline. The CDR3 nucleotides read TGTGCCAGCAGCCCAGAGGCGGGCTCCAATGAGCAGTTCTTC. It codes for CASSPEAGSNEQFF.

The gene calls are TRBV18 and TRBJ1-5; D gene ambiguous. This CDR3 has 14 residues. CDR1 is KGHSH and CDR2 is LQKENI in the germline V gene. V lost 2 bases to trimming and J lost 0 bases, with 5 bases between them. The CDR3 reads CASSPTYSNQPQHF. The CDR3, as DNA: TGTGCCAGCTCACCAACTTATAGCAATCAGCCCCAGCATTTT.

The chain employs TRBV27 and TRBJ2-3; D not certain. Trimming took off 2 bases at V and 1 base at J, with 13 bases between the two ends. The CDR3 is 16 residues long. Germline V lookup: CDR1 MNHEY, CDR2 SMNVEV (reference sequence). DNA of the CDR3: TGTGCCAGCAGTTTACTGGGTTCACAAGGCACAGATACGCAGTATTTT. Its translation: CASSLLGSQGTDTQYF.

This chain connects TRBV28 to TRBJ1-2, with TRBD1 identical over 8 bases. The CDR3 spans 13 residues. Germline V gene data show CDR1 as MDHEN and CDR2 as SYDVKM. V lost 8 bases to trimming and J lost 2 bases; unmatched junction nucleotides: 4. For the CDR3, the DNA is TGTGCCAGCTCGAGACAGGGGAACTATGGCTACACCTTC. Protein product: CASSRQGNYGYTF.

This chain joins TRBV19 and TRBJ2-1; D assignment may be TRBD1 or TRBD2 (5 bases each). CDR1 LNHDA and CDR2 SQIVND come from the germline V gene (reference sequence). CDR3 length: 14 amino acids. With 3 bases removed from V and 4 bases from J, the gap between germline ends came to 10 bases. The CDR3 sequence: CASSITGLYNEQFF. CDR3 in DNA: TGTGCCAGTAGTATTACAGGACTTTACAATGAGCAGTTCTTC.

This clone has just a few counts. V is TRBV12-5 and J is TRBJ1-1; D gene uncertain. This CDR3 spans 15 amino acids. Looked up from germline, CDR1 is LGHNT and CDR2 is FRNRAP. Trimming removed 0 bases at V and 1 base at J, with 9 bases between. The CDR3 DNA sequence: TGTGCTAGTGGTTTGGTAACGTCGGGGAACACTGAAGCTTTCTTT. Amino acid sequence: CASGLVTSGNTEAFF.

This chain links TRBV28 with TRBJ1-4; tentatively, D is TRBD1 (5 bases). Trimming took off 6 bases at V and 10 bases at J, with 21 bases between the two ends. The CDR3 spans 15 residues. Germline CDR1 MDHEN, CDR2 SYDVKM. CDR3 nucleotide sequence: TGTGCCAGCAGCAGACGGGACCCCCTAGGGGTAAAACTGTTTTTT. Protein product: CASSRRDPLGVKLFF.

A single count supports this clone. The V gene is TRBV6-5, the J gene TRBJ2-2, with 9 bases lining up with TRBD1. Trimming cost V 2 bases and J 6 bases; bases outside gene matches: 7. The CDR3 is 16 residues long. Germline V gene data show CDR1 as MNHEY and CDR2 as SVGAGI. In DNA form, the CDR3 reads TGTGCCAGCAGTTACCCGGACAGGGGTCTACCCGGGGAGCTGTTTTTT. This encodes CASSYPDRGLPGELFF.

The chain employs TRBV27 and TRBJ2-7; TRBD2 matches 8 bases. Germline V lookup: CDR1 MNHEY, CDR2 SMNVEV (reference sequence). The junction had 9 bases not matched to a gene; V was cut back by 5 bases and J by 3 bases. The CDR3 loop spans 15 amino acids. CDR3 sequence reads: CASSQGTGGGYEQYF. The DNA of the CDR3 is TGTGCCAGCAGTCAAGGGACGGGAGGGGGCTACGAGCAGTACTTC.

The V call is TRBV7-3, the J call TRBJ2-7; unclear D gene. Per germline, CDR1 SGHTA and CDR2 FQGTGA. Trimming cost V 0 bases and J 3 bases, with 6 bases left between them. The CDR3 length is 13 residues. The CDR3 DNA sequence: TGTGCCAGCAGCTTAACAACGGGCTACGAGCAGTACTTC. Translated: CASSLTTGYEQYF.

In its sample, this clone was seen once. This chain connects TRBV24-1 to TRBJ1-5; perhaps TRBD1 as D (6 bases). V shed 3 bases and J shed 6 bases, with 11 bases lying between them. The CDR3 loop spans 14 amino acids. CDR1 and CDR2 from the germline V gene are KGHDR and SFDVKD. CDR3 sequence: CATSDEGGIQPQHF. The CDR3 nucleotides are TGTGCCACCAGTGATGAAGGGGGAATTCAGCCCCAGCATTTT.

Here the CDR3 reads CASSRRDENSPLHF. CDR3 DNA: TGTGCCAGCAGCCGCCGGGACGAAAATTCACCCCTCCACTTT. This chain connects TRBV7-9 to TRBJ1-6; a weak D match, TRBD1 (5 bases). Trimming removed 5 bases from V and 7 bases from J, with 12 bases in between. The CDR3 has 14 residues. The germline V gene encodes CDR1 SEHNR and CDR2 FQNEAQ (reference sequence).

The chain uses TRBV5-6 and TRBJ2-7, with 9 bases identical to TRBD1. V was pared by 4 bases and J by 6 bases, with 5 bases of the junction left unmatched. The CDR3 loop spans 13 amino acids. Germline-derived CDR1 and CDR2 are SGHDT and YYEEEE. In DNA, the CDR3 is TGTGCCAGCAGCCAACAGGGGGCGCGCGAGCAGTACTTC. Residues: CASSQQGAREQYF.